The 9 T cell receptor beta chains reported below all come from one sample, sequenced in a study of T cell clonotyping in hematopoietic cell transplantation (dated by TCRdb to about 2021). Library construction relied on the immunoSEQ multiplex PCR assay. The table comes from immuneACCESS by way of TCRdb, which keeps in-frame sequences with V and J called. Part of the clones is missing from these tables; in studies checked, under half for an unresolved V gene and the rest for unknown reasons. The sample table holds approximately 13,000 clones, of which about 79% were seen once. The ten largest make up 5.8% of the sample. The time point label corresponds to: 100 days after allo-HCT. The sample in question was PBMCs, obtained 100 days after allogeneic stem cell transplant. These receptors originate from a female patient between 35 and 55 years old who had an allogeneic stem cell transplant from a related donor, so T cells may come from the graft donor. Some clones in this sample may be carry-over from other donors' samples.

The chain uses TRBV11-2 and TRBJ2-7; 7 nucleotides line up with TRBD2. J was trimmed by 7 bases and V by 0 bases; bases with no gene match: 9. From germline, CDR1 is SGHAT and CDR2 FQNNGV. The CDR3 totals 15 residues. The CDR3 sequence: CASSLEEGGSTEQYF. CDR3 coding DNA: TGTGCCAGCAGCTTAGAGGAGGGCGGGAGTACAGAGCAGTACTTC.

The chain combines TRBV6-6 with TRBJ2-2; unclear D gene. The CDR3 sequence is 14 residues long. V lost 6 bases and J lost 1, with 9 bases in between. From germline, CDR1 is MNHNY and CDR2 SVGAGI (reference sequence). CDR3 region: CASSHYWNTGELFF. The CDR3 bases are TGTGCCAGCAGCCACTACTGGAACACCGGGGAGCTGTTTTTT.

The gene calls are TRBV27 and TRBJ2-2, with 7 bases fitting TRBD1. Germline CDR1 is MNHEY and CDR2 is SMNVEV (reference sequence). The trim removed 2 bases at V and 6 bases at J, leaving 9 bases unmatched. The CDR3 spans 16 residues. CDR3 DNA sequence: TGTGCCAGCAGTTTACGAGGGTTCCAGGGGGCCGGGGAGCTGTTTTTT. Translated, it gives CASSLRGFQGAGELFF.

V is TRBV30 and J is TRBJ1-4; the match to TRBD1 covers 9 bases. The germline V gene has CDR1 GTSNPN and CDR2 SVGIG (reference sequence). Trimming cost V 6 bases and J 5 bases; bases outside gene matches: 4. The CDR3 covers 13 residues. The CDR3 DNA is TGTGCCTGCTCCGGGACAGGGAATGAAAAACTGTTTTTT. Its protein product is CACSGTGNEKLFF.

The J gene is TRBJ2-5, the V gene TRBV7-8; 7 bases are a match to TRBD2. This CDR3 comprises 17 residues. The J segment lost 1 base and the V segment lost 8 bases, leaving 16 bases of the junction unmatched. Germline V gene sequence: CDR1 SGHVS, CDR2 FQNEAQ. CDR3 residues: CASPTPGRERIQETQYF. The CDR3 nucleotides are TGTGCCAGCCCGACCCCGGGGCGGGAGAGGATCCAAGAGACCCAGTACTTC.

The CDR3 protein is CASSLAGGGTQYF. The CDR3 DNA is TGTGCCAGCAGCTTGGCGGGAGGCGGTACGCAGTATTTT. V gene TRBV5-4 combines with J gene TRBJ2-3, with 7 bases identical to TRBD2. The junction had 3 bases not matched to a gene; V was cut back by 0 bases and J by 8 bases. Germline CDR1 SGHNT, CDR2 YYREEE (reference sequence). This CDR3 is built from 13 residues.

As DNA, the CDR3 is TGTGCCAGCAGCGTAGGAGCCAGGGACGGGGAGCTGTTTTTT. Amino acid sequence: CASSVGARDGELFF. This chain links TRBV9 with TRBJ2-2, with a possible D match to TRBD1 (5 bases). CDR1 is SGDLS, CDR2 YYNGEE, per germline. The CDR3 runs 14 residues. V lost 0 bases, J lost 7 bases, and 10 bases lay in between.

The V call is TRBV6-1, the J call TRBJ2-7; the D gene is possibly TRBD1 (6 bases). Trimming shortened V by 5 bases and J by 9 bases, and 14 bases separated the two germline ends. This CDR3 region has 12 residues. Germline V gene data show CDR1 as MNHNS and CDR2 as SASEGT. The CDR3 reads CASSRDTTRQYF. As DNA, the CDR3 is TGTGCCAGCAGTCGGGACACGACGAGGCAGTACTTC.

The genes are TRBV6-5 and TRBJ1-1, with a tentative D call TRBD1 (5 bases). Germline loops: CDR1 MNHEY, CDR2 SVGAGI. The CDR3 is 13 amino acids. The ends were cut back, 6 bases at V and 6 bases at J, with 14 bases in the middle. CDR3 DNA sequence: TGTGCCAGCAGCCCTCAATGGGGGGCTGAAGCTTTCTTT. This sequence encodes CASSPQWGAEAFF.